One and the same sample provided the 15 T cell receptor beta chains below, sequenced in a study of blood T cells in healthy people across ages. With a J-beta primer mix and a sample-barcoded 5' primer, a second PCR ran about 7 to 12 cycles. TCRdb used MiXCR to reprocess the 5' RACE reads, holding one entry per CDR3 protein. The data hold 1.5 million to 2 million distinct CDR3 sequences, with roughly two fifths observed a single time. The sample was blood. The receptor set was obtained from a human donor in good health.

The rearrangement links TRBV5-1 to TRBJ1-2; D not resolved. The CDR3 has 15 amino acids. The V and J ends lost 2 bases and 1 base respectively, with 12 bases between them. From germline, CDR1 is SGHRS and CDR2 YFSETQ. CDR3 protein: CASSFSGSLNYGYTF. As DNA, the CDR3 is TGCGCCAGCAGCTTTTCCGGCAGCCTTAACTATGGCTACACCTTC.

The CDR3 protein is CASSLAAQILTANYGYTF. In nucleotides, the CDR3 is TGTGCCAGCAGCTTAGCGGCCCAGATACTTACAGCTAACTATGGCTACACCTTC. The chain employs TRBV7-2 and TRBJ1-2; D is undetermined. The length of the CDR3 is 18 residues. Germline CDR1 reads SGHTA; CDR2 reads FQGNSA. The V gene lost 0 bases and the J gene lost 0 bases, with 17 bases spanning the gap.

The chain has TRBV7-6 and TRBJ2-5; weak D call: TRBD1 (6 bases). The end of the DNA is better explained by TRBJ2-7, so the J call may be wrong. The CDR3 spans 14 residues. The germline V gene has CDR1 SGHVS and CDR2 FNYEAQ. The CDR3 loop is CASSHGQLYYEQYF. The CDR3 DNA follows: TGTGCCAGCAGCCACGGACAGTTGTACTACGAGCAGTACTTC.

The rearrangement joins TRBV9 to TRBJ1-1; 7 bases align to TRBD1. Germline CDR1 and CDR2: SGDLS and YYNGEE. Trimming at V came to 0 bases and at J to 12 bases, leaving 5 bases not matched to a gene. The CDR3 totals 12 residues. CDR3 in DNA: TGTGCCAGCAGCGTAGGGGGAGGGGGCCCTTTCTTT. This translates into CASSVGGGGPFF.

The chain joins TRBV19 to TRBJ1-1; D is possibly TRBD1 (5 bases). Germline V lookup: CDR1 LNHDA, CDR2 SQIVND (reference sequence). Trimming took off 5 bases at V and 3 bases at J, with 13 bases between the two ends. The CDR3 loop spans 14 amino acids. CDR3 protein: CASSLGRVYTEAFF. The DNA of the CDR3 is TGTGCCAGTAGTTTGGGCAGGGTGTACACTGAAGCTTTCTTT.

CDR3 loop: CASSLTHTNSPLHF. In nucleotides, the CDR3 is TGTGCCAGCAGCTTAACTCATACTAATTCACCCCTCCACTTT. The rearrangement joins TRBV7-2 to TRBJ1-6; D ambiguous. V lost 2 bases to trimming and J lost 6 bases, with 8 bases between them. The CDR3 length is 14 residues. Germline CDR1 SGHTA, CDR2 FQGNSA. Looking up the rest from reference TRBV7-2 and TRBJ1-6 gives the full variable domain: GAGVSQSPSNKVTEKGKDVELRCDPISGHTALYWYRQSLGQGLEFLIYFQGNSAPDKSGLPSDRFSAERTGGSVSTLTIQRTQQEDSAVYLCASSLTHTNSPLHFGNGTRLTVT.

In its sample, this clonotype was seen a few times. The germline gene is not matched at one end of the junction; a read error may be the cause. The V call is TRBV15, the J call TRBJ2-3; tentatively, D is TRBD1 or TRBD2 (5 bases each). The CDR3 runs to 16 residues. CDR1 and CDR2 from the germline V gene are LNHNV and YYDKDF (reference sequence). CDR3 coding DNA: TGTGCCACCAGCAGGGGGGACCTGAGGAGCAGAGATACGCAGTATTTT. Its translation is CATSRGDLRSRDTQYF.

The chain links TRBV7-6 to TRBJ2-1, with 10 bases fitting TRBD2. The CDR3 is made up of 16 amino acids. Germline V lookup: CDR1 SGHVS, CDR2 FNYEAQ. V lost 3 bases, J lost 8 bases, and 10 bases stayed unmatched. In DNA, the CDR3 is TGTGCCAGCAGCTTCGGGAATTTAGCGGGGGGTCATGAGCAGTTCTTC. Its protein is CASSFGNLAGGHEQFF.

The J gene is TRBJ2-4, the V gene TRBV20-1; TRBD1 matches at 9 bases. J was trimmed by 7 bases and V by 3 bases; bases with no gene match: 7. The CDR3 has 14 residues. The germline gives CDR1 DFQATT, CDR2 SNEGSKA (reference sequence). This chain's CDR3 is CSASMRQGVNIQYF. Written as DNA, the CDR3 is TGCAGTGCTAGTATGAGACAGGGGGTGAACATTCAGTACTTC.

Regarding this clonotype: At one end the junction does not follow the germline gene, possibly because of a read error. The chain employs TRBV25-1 and TRBJ2-4, with D tentatively TRBD2 (7 bases). Germline V gives CDR1 MGHDK, CDR2 SYGVNS. This CDR3 is built from 16 residues. The CDR3 bases are TGTGCCAGCAGTGTAATAGGGGGGGATGGGAAAAACGTTCAGTACTTC. Its translation: CASSVIGGDGKNVQYF.

This clonotype was observed once. This may stem from a read error, because a much larger clone lies one nucleotide away. The chain joins TRBV5-4 to TRBJ2-1; D not resolved. Germline V gene sequence: CDR1 SGHNT, CDR2 YYREEE (reference sequence). This CDR3 spans 14 amino acids. V was clipped by 2 bases and J by 8 bases, with 14 bases between them. The CDR3 reads CASSFTSMGYEQFF. Here the CDR3 DNA reads TGTGCCAGCAGCTTTACGTCTATGGGCTATGAGCAGTTCTTC.

This clonotype was seen many times. In DNA form, the CDR3 reads TGTGCCACCAGCAGTCGACTAGCGGGGTACGAGCAGTACTTC. This gives the protein CATSSRLAGYEQYF. The chain recombines TRBV15 with TRBJ2-7, with 11 bases matching TRBD2. This CDR3 spans 14 amino acids. The germline CDR1 and CDR2 sequences are LNHNV and YYDKDF (reference sequence). V trimming: 3 bases; J trimming: 4 bases; junction bases outside the gene matches: 2.

The chain has TRBV6-2 or TRBV6-3 and TRBJ2-3; the D is unclear. The V end was cut by 4 bases, the J end by 8 bases, with 10 bases between. The CDR3 has 12 residues. Germline CDR1 and CDR2: MNHEY and SVGEGT. The CDR3 region has the DNA TGTGCCAGCAGTTTTGACGGTGGTACGCAGTATTTT. This encodes CASSFDGGTQYF.

This sequence joins TRBV20-1 and TRBJ1-1; TRBD1 matches at 7 bases. The V and J ends lost 6 bases and 4 bases, in that order; junction bases with no gene match: 8. Germline CDR1 and CDR2: DFQATT and SNEGSKA (reference sequence). The CDR3 is 13 amino acids. CDR3 DNA sequence: TGCAGTGCAAAAGAGGCAGGGGGCACTGAAGCTTTCTTT. Encoded protein: CSAKEAGGTEAFF.

The chain employs TRBV2 and TRBJ2-5; TRBD2 aligns across 12 bases. J was trimmed by 4 bases and V by 5 bases; bases with no gene match: 5. Germline CDR1 is SNHLY and CDR2 is FYNNEI. This CDR3 spans 15 amino acids. The CDR3 sequence is CASSTTSGGGETQYF. The CDR3 DNA sequence: TGTGCCAGCAGTACGACTAGCGGGGGTGGAGAGACCCAGTACTTC.